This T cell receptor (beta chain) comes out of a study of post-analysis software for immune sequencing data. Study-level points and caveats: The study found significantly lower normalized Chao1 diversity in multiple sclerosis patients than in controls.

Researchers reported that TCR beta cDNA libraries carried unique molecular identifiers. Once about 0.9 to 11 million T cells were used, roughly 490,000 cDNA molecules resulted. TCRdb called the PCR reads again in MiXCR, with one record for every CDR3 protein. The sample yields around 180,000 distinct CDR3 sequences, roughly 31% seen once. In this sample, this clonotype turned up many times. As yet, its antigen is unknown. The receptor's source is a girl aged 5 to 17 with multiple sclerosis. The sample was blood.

The CDR3 nucleotides are TGCGCCAGCAGCTTGGATGGGAGATATGAGCAGTTCTTC. Protein: CASSLDGRYEQFF. V is TRBV5-1 and J is TRBJ2-1; D is possibly TRBD2 (5 bases). Per the germline V gene, CDR1 is SGHRS and CDR2 is YFSETQ. The CDR3 consists of 13 residues. Trimming removed 0 bases from V and 8 bases from J, with 9 bases in between.